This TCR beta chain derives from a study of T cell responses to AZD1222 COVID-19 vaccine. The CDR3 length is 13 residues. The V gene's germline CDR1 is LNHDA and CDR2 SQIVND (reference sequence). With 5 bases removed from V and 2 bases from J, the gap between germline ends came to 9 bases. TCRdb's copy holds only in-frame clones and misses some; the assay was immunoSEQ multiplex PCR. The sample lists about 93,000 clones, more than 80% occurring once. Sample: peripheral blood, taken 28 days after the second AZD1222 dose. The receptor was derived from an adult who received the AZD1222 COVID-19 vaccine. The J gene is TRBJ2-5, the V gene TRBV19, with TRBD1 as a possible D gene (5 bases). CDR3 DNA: TGTGCCAGTAGTTTGGGGCGGCAAGAGACCCAGTACTTC. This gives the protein CASSLGRQETQYF.